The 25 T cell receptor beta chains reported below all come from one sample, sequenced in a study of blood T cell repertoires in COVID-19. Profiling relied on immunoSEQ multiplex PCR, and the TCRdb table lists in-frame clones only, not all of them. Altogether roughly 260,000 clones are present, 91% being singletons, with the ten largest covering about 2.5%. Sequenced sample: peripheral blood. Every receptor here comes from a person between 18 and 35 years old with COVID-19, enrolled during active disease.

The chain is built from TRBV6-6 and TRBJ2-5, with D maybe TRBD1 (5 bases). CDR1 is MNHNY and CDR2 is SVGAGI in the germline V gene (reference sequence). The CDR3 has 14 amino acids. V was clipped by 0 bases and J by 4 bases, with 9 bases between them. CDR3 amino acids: CASSYSGVGETQYF. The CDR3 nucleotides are TGTGCCAGCAGTTACTCAGGGGTTGGAGAGACCCAGTACTTC.

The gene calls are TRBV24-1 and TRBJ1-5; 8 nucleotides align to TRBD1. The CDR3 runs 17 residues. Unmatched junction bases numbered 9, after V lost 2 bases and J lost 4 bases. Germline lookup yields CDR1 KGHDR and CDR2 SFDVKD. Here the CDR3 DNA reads TGTGCCACCAGTGATTCGGCGGACAGGGTGGGGAATCAGCCCCAGCATTTT. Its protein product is CATSDSADRVGNQPQHF.

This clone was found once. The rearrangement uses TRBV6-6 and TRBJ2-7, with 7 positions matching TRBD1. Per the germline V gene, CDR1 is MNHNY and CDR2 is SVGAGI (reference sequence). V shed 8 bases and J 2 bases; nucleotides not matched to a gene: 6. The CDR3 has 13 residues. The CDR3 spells CASRTGNAYEQYF. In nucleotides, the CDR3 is TGTGCCAGCCGGACAGGAAACGCCTACGAGCAGTACTTC.

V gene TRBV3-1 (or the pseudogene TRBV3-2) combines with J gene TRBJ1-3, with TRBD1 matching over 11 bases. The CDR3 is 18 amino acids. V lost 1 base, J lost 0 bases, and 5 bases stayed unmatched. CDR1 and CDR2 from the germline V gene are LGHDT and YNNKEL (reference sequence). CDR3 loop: CASSQGPGQGDSGNTIYF. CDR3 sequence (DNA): TGTGCCAGCAGCCAAGGACCGGGACAGGGGGACTCTGGAAACACCATATATTTT.

The chain's CDR3 is CASGTSGSWNEQFF. Here the CDR3 DNA reads TGTGCCAGCGGGACTAGCGGGAGCTGGAATGAGCAGTTCTTC. The V gene is TRBV19, the J gene TRBJ2-1, with 14 bases fitting TRBD2. This CDR3 has 14 amino acids. Germline V gene sequence: CDR1 LNHDA, CDR2 SQIVND (reference sequence). Germline trimming cut 9 bases from V and 7 bases from J; bases unmatched to any gene: 5.

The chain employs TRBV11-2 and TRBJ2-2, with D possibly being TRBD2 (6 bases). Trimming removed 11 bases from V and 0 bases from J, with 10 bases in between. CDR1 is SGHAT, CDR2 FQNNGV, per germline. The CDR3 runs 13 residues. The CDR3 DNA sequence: TGTGCCGGGGGAGGCACGAACACCGGGGAGCTGTTTTTT. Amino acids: CAGGGTNTGELFF.

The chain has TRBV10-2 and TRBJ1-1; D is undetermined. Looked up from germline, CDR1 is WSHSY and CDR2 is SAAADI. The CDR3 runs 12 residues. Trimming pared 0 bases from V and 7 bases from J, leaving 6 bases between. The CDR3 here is CASSESISEAFF. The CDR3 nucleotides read TGCGCCAGCAGTGAGTCGATCAGTGAAGCTTTCTTT.

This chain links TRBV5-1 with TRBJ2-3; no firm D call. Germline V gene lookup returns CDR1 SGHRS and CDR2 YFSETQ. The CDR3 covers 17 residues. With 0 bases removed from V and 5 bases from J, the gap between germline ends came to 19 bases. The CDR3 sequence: CASSLDSTVNPGDTQYF. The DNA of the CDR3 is TGCGCCAGCAGCTTGGATAGTACCGTTAATCCTGGAGATACGCAGTATTTT.

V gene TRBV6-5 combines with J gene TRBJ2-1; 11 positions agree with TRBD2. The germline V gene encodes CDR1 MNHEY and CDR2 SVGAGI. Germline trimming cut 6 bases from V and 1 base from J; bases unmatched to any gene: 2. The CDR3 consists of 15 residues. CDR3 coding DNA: TGTGCCAGCAGCTGGACTAGCGGGTCCTACAATGAGCAGTTCTTC. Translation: CASSWTSGSYNEQFF.

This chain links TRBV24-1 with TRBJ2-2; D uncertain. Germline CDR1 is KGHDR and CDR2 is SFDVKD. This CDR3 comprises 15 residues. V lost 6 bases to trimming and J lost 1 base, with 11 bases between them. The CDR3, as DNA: TGTGCCACCAGTAAAACCCGAGGGAACACCGGGGAGCTGTTTTTT. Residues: CATSKTRGNTGELFF.

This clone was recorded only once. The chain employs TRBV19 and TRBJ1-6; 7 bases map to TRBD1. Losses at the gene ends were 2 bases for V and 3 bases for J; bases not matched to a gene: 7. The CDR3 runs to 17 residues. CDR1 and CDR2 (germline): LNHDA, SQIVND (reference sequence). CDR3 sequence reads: CASSIRQGGYYNSPLHF. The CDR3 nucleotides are TGTGCCAGTAGTATACGGCAGGGGGGATACTATAATTCACCCCTCCACTTT.

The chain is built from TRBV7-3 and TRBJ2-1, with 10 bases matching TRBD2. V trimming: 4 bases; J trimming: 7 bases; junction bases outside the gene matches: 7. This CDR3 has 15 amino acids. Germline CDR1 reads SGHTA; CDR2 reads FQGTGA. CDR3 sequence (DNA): TGTGCCAGCAGCTCCGAGCGGGAGGGCCTAAATGAGCAGTTCTTC. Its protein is CASSSEREGLNEQFF.

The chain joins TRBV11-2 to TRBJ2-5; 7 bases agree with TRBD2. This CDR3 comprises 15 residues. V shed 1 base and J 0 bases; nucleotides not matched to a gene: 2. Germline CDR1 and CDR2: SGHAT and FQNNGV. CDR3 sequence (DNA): TGTGCCAGCAGCTTAGCTCTAGCGGACCAAGAGACCCAGTACTTC. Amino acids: CASSLALADQETQYF.

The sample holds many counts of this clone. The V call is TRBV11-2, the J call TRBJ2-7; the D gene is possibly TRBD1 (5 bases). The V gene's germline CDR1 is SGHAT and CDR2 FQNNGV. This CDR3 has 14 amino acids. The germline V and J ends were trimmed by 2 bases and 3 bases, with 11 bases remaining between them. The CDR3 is CASSLTRGNYEQYF. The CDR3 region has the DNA TGTGCCAGCAGCTTAACAAGGGGAAACTACGAGCAGTACTTC.

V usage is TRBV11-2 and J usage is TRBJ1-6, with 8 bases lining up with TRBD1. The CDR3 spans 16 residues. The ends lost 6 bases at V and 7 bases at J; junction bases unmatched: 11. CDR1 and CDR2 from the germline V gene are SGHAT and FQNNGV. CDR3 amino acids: CASSSFGQGGNSPLHF. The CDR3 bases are TGTGCCAGCAGTTCCTTTGGACAGGGAGGGAATTCACCCCTCCACTTT.

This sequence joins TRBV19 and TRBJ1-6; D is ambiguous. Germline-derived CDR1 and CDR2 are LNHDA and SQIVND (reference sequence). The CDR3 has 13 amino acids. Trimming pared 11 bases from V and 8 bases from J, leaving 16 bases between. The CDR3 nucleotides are TGTGCCGCCTCCTCTTCGCGGGATTCACCCCTCCACTTT. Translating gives CAASSSRDSPLHF. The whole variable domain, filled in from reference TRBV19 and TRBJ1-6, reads DGGITQSPKYLFRKEGQNVTLSCEQNLNHDAMYWYRQDPGQGLRLIYYSQIVNDFQKGDIAEGYSVSREKKESFPLTVTSAQKNPTAFYLCAASSSRDSPLHFGNGTRLTVT.

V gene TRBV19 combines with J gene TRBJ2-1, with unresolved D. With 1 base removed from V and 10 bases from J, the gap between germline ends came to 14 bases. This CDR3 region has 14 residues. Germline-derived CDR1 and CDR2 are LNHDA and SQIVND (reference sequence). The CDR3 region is CASSIVAGANEQFF. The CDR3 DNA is TGTGCCAGTAGTATAGTGGCAGGCGCTAACGAGCAGTTCTTC.

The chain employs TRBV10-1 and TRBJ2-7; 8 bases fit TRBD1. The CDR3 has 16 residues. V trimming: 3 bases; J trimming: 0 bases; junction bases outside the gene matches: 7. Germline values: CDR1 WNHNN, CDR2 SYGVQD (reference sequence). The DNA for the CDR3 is TGCGCCAGCAGTGATCAGGGGGCCCTCCTCTCCTACGAGCAGTACTTC. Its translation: CASSDQGALLSYEQYF.

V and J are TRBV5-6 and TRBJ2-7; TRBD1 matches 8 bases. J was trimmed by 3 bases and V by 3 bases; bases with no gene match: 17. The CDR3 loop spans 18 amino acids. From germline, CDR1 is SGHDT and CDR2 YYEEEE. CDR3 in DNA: TGTGCCAGCAGCTCCACCGGGACAGGCGTAGGAATCAACTACGAGCAGTACTTC. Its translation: CASSSTGTGVGINYEQYF.

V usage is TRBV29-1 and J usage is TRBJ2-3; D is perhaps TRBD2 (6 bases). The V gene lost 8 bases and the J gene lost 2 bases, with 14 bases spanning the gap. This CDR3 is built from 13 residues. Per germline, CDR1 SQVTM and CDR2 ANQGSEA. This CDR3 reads CSSRLALTDTQYF. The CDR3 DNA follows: TGCAGCTCAAGGCTAGCGCTCACAGATACGCAGTATTTT.

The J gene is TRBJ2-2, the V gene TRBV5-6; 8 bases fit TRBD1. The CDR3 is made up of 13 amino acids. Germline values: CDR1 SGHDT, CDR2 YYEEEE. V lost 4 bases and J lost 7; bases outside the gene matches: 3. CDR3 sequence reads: CASSPDRGGELFF. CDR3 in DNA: TGTGCCAGCAGCCCCGACAGGGGCGGGGAGCTGTTTTTT. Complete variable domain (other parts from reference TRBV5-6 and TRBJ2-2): DAGVTQSPTHLIKTRGQQVTLRCSPKSGHDTVSWYQQALGQGPQFIFQYYEEEERQRGNFPDRFSGHQFPNYSSELNVNALLLGDSALYLCASSPDRGGELFFGEGSRLTVL.

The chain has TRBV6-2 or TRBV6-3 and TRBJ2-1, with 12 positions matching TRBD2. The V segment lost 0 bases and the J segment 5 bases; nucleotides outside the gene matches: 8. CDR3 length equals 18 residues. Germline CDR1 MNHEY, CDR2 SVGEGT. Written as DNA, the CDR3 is TGTGCCAGCAGTTACTCGTTCCCTAGCGGGAGGGCGAACAATGAGCAGTTCTTC. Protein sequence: CASSYSFPSGRANNEQFF.

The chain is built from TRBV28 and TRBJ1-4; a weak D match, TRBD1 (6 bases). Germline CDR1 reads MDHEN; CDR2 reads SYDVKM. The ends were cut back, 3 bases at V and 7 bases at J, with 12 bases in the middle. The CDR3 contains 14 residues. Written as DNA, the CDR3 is TGTGCCAGCAGTTTGTCAGGGGCGGGTGAAAAACTGTTTTTT. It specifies CASSLSGAGEKLFF.

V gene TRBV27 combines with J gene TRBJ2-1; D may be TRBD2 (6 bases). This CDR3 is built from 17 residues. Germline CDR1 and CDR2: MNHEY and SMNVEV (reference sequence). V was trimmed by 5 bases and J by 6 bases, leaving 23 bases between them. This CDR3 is CASSPGTFSTSFNEQFF. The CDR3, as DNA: TGTGCCAGCAGTCCCGGGACGTTTTCCACTAGCTTCAATGAGCAGTTCTTC.

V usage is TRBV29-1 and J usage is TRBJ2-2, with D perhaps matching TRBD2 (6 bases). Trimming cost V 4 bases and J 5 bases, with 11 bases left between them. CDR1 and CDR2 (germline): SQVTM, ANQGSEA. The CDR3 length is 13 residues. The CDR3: CSVGRALTGELFF. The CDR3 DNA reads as TGCAGCGTTGGGAGGGCCTTAACCGGGGAGCTGTTTTTT.